This T cell receptor beta chain was captured in a study of PD-1 blockade in classical Hodgkin lymphoma. Study results and limitations: The baseline diversity of complete responders showed similarity to that of newly diagnosed patients. Patients were excluded if nivolumab began under 1 year after ASCT (the autologous transplant).

Every single patient, without exception, relapsed after autologous stem cell transplantation, and brentuximab vedotin exposure varied. Worth noting for this clone: Its antigen is still unknown.

Libraries were prepared by immunoSEQ multiplex PCR; TCRdb keeps only in-frame clonotypes and omits some of them. The sample yields 40,000 to 60,000 clones, approximately 70% seen once. Germline V gene data show CDR1 as MDHEN and CDR2 as SYDVKM. V was cut by 3 bases and J by 8 bases, with 13 bases left in between. The CDR3 covers 13 residues. The sequence came from a human donor with classical Hodgkin lymphoma. The sample in question was peripheral blood mononuclear cells (PBMCs), obtained before the second cycle of nivolumab. The V call is TRBV28, the J call TRBJ1-2; D not resolved. The CDR3 nucleotides read TGTGCCAGCAGTTTGGCAGGAATCTCGGGCTACACCTTC. Its translation is CASSLAGISGYTF.